Below, 20 T cell receptor beta chains from the same sample are listed, as sequenced in a study of T and B cells in COVID-19 patients. TRB rearrangements were amplified by multiplex PCR with BIOMED2 TRB-A/B primers. TCRdb processed the multiplex PCR reads anew with MiXCR; each CDR3 protein has one entry. The sample lists about 21,000 distinct CDR3 sequences, 30% occurring once. From blood, roughly 240-550 ng of genomic DNA served as TRB template. Sample: blood. The receptors shown here come from a human donor who had recovered from COVID-19.

The J gene is TRBJ2-3, the V gene TRBV20-1, with 10 positions matching TRBD2. V was pared by 6 bases and J by 1 base, with 16 bases of the junction left unmatched. This CDR3 comprises 18 residues. The germline CDR1 and CDR2 sequences are DFQATT and SNEGSKA (reference sequence). The CDR3 coding sequence is TGCAGTGCCCGGGGCGCCCAAACCGGGACTAGCGGCACAGATACGCAGTATTTT. It encodes CSARGAQTGTSGTDTQYF.

The gene calls are TRBV2 and TRBJ1-2, with 8 bases matching TRBD1. With 6 bases clipped from V and 3 bases from J, the junction kept 9 bases outside the gene matches. Germline values: CDR1 SNHLY, CDR2 FYNNEI. This CDR3 contains 15 residues. The CDR3 DNA follows: TGTGCCAGCAGGGAAATGACAGGGGCCCACTATGGCTACACCTTC. It yields the protein CASREMTGAHYGYTF.

In DNA, the CDR3 is TGCAGTGCGAAACAGGGTGGCGAGCAGTACTTC. Protein: CSAKQGGEQYF. The chain recombines TRBV20-1 with TRBJ2-7, with TRBD1 as a possible D gene (6 bases). Trimming left V 6 bases short and J 6 bases short, with 12 bases between. Germline V gene sequence: CDR1 DFQATT, CDR2 SNEGSKA (reference sequence). The CDR3 spans 11 residues.

The chain is built from TRBV20-1 and TRBJ2-3; 9 nucleotides align to TRBD2. Trimming cost V 0 bases and J 4 bases; bases outside gene matches: 5. The CDR3 spans 15 residues. Per germline, CDR1 DFQATT and CDR2 SNEGSKA (reference sequence). As DNA, the CDR3 is TGCAGTGCTAGAGATCCTAGCGGGGCCCCAGATACGCAGTATTTT. This translates into CSARDPSGAPDTQYF.

Sample share makes this clonotype medium-sized. The chain couples TRBV11-3 to TRBJ2-5; possible D gene TRBD1, 6 bases. Trimming stripped 5 bases from V and 4 bases from J, with 11 bases between. From germline, CDR1 is SGHNT and CDR2 YENEEA. The CDR3 runs to 13 residues. The CDR3 DNA reads as TGTGCCAGCAGCCCCGGACAGAGAGAGACCCAGTACTTC. It is translated as CASSPGQRETQYF.

At least ten counts were recorded for this clonotype. This rearrangement joins TRBV30 to TRBJ1-1; the D gene is possibly TRBD1 (5 bases). CDR3 length: 13 residues. V lost 5 bases to trimming and J lost 0 bases, with 10 bases between them. Looked up from germline, CDR1 is GTSNPN and CDR2 is SVGIG (reference sequence). CDR3 sequence reads: CAWGASLNTEAFF. CDR3 coding DNA: TGTGCCTGGGGGGCGAGTCTGAACACTGAAGCTTTCTTT.

The chain links TRBV6-4 to TRBJ2-1, with D possibly being TRBD1 (5 bases). Trimming left V 0 bases short and J 8 bases short, with 11 bases between. Germline V gene sequence: CDR1 MRHNA, CDR2 SNTAGT. The CDR3 is 14 residues long. CDR3 protein: CASSDSGHSDEQFF. In nucleotides, the CDR3 is TGTGCCAGCAGTGACTCGGGGCACAGCGATGAGCAGTTCTTC.

CDR3 region: CASSQGKGTPEALHF. The CDR3 coding sequence is TGTGCCAGCAGCCAAGGGAAGGGGACCCCCGAGGCCCTCCACTTT. The chain has TRBV4-2 and TRBJ1-6; perhaps TRBD1 as D (5 bases). Germline CDR1 is LGHNA and CDR2 is YNFKEQ. V lost 1 base, J lost 14 bases, and 18 bases lay in between. The CDR3 loop spans 15 amino acids.

The chain combines TRBV5-1 with TRBJ1-2, with D hard to call. The CDR3 is 14 residues long. The germline CDR1 and CDR2 sequences are SGHRS and YFSETQ. The ends were cut back, 0 bases at V and 3 bases at J, with 9 bases in the middle. CDR3 loop: CASSLAVNDYGYTF. CDR3 DNA sequence: TGCGCCAGCAGCTTGGCCGTCAATGACTATGGCTACACCTTC.

The chain joins TRBV11-1 to TRBJ2-7, with TRBD1 matching over 9 bases. The CDR3 runs 14 residues. Germline values: CDR1 SGHAT, CDR2 FQDESV (reference sequence). V was pared by 4 bases and J by 2 bases, with 3 bases of the junction left unmatched. CDR3 residues: CASSYGDRAYEQYF. In nucleotides, the CDR3 is TGTGCCAGCAGCTACGGGGACAGGGCCTACGAGCAGTACTTC.

V is TRBV30 and J is TRBJ1-1; D ambiguous. Germline CDR1 reads GTSNPN; CDR2 reads SVGIG (reference sequence). The CDR3 covers 11 residues. V was cut by 2 bases and J by 1 base, with 2 bases left in between. The CDR3 loop reads CAWSTNTEAFF. The DNA of the CDR3 is TGTGCCTGGAGTACGAACACTGAAGCTTTCTTT.

J is TRBJ1-1 and V is TRBV5-4; D is unresolved. Trimming removed 3 bases at V and 1 base at J, with 13 bases between. The V gene's germline CDR1 is SGHNT and CDR2 YYREEE (reference sequence). This CDR3 contains 15 residues. Here the CDR3 reads CASSSKTASNTEAFF. The CDR3 bases are TGTGCCAGCAGCTCTAAGACGGCCTCGAACACTGAAGCTTTCTTT.

V and J are TRBV20-1 and TRBJ2-3; 9 nucleotides match TRBD1. After removal of 1 base from V and 1 base from J, the junction contained 15 bases not matched to a gene. Germline CDR1 reads DFQATT; CDR2 reads SNEGSKA (reference sequence). There are 19 residues in the CDR3. CDR3 amino acids: CSARGAGQGFLRGTDTQYF. CDR3 coding DNA: TGCAGTGCTAGAGGAGCGGGACAGGGCTTTTTACGAGGCACAGATACGCAGTATTTT.

This clonotype came up a few times. The V and J genes are TRBV5-6 and TRBJ1-3, with D perhaps TRBD1 (5 bases). The CDR3 is 15 residues long. From germline, CDR1 is SGHDT and CDR2 YYEEEE. Trimming took off 6 bases at V and 0 bases at J, with 13 bases between the two ends. The CDR3 region has the DNA TGTGCCAGCAACGAAGGGACCTACTCTGGAAACACCATATATTTT. The encoded protein is CASNEGTYSGNTIYF.

The gene calls are TRBV13 and TRBJ1-3; maybe TRBD1 (6 bases). Germline-derived CDR1 and CDR2 are PRHDT and FYEKMQ (reference sequence). V lost 4 bases, J lost 3 bases, and 19 bases lay in between. This CDR3 contains 17 residues. The CDR3 DNA is TGTGCCAGCAGCTGGCTAGGGGGGGCGAGAGGTGGAAACACCATATATTTT. It translates to CASSWLGGARGGNTIYF.

This chain connects TRBV5-1 to TRBJ2-2; 8 bases map to TRBD1. J lost 5 bases, V lost 2 bases, and 14 bases had no gene match. The CDR3 covers 18 residues. CDR1 is SGHRS, CDR2 YFSETQ, per germline. CDR3 nucleotides: TGCGCCAGCAGCTTCCGACCCTCTCGACAGGGGATTACCGGGGAGCTGTTTTTT. Its translation is CASSFRPSRQGITGELFF.

This clonotype occurred many times. The rearrangement joins TRBV29-1 to TRBJ1-1; maybe TRBD1 (6 bases). CDR3 size: 11 residues. Between the trimmed V and J ends, which lost 6 bases and 6 bases, there was a span of 11 bases. CDR1 SQVTM and CDR2 ANQGSEA come from the germline V gene. The CDR3 spells CSVSRGSEAFF. The CDR3, as DNA: TGCAGCGTCTCAAGGGGGTCTGAAGCTTTCTTT.

V and J are TRBV6-6 and TRBJ2-5; D is unresolved. Germline V lookup: CDR1 MNHNY, CDR2 SVGAGI (reference sequence). V shed 0 bases and J shed 6 bases, with 2 bases lying between them. This CDR3 comprises 11 residues. CDR3 DNA: TGTGCCAGCAGTTACTCGAAGACCCAGTACTTC. As protein: CASSYSKTQYF.

This clonotype has only a few counts. This chain connects TRBV19 to TRBJ2-4, with D perhaps TRBD1 (6 bases). From germline, CDR1 is LNHDA and CDR2 SQIVND (reference sequence). Deletions cut 5 bases from V and 6 bases from J, with 17 bases between. There are 15 residues in the CDR3. The DNA for the CDR3 is TGTGCCAGTAGTGAGATACAGGGATCTGGAAACATTCAGTACTTC. Translation gives CASSEIQGSGNIQYF.

This chain links TRBV5-4 with TRBJ2-5, with a tentative D call TRBD2 (5 bases). Looked up from germline, CDR1 is SGHNT and CDR2 is YYREEE (reference sequence). Trimming removed 4 bases at V and 4 bases at J, with 20 bases between. This CDR3 has 16 residues. The CDR3 DNA is TGTGCCAGCAGCCAAGATCCAGTGAGGGTAGCAGAGACCCAGTACTTC. This sequence encodes CASSQDPVRVAETQYF.